The 5 T cell receptor beta chains below all came from one sample that was sequenced in a study of neurological immune-mediated disorders. Time point of the sample: technical triplicate 1. Each CDR3 protein gets one entry after TCRdb re-called the 5' RACE reads with MiXCR. The table has roughly 38,000 distinct CDR3 sequences, 11% seen once. Sequencing was done on a sample of PBMCs. The receptor source for this set is a man in his sixties with HTLV-1-associated myelopathy (HAM/TSP).

This clonotype was detected ten times or more. The rearrangement joins TRBV4-1 to TRBJ2-3, with TRBD2 identical over 10 bases. The germline CDR1 and CDR2 sequences are MGHRA and YSYEKL. The V gene end was trimmed by 5 bases and the J gene end by 3 bases; junction bases not matched to a gene: 17. The CDR3 contains 19 residues. Here the CDR3 DNA reads TGCGCCAGCAGCGAACGACCTAATAAAGCGGGAGGGCCGACAGATACGCAGTATTTT. It specifies CASSERPNKAGGPTDTQYF.

This clonotype appeared many times. The V and J genes are TRBV7-2 and TRBJ1-5; D not certain. The germline gives CDR1 SGHTA, CDR2 FQGNSA. This CDR3 contains 13 residues. Trimming cost V 2 bases and J 3 bases, with 5 bases left between them. The CDR3 is CASSLSVNQPQHF. The CDR3 nucleotides read TGTGCCAGCAGCTTATCAGTCAATCAGCCCCAGCATTTT.

This clonotype was counted many times. The rearrangement joins TRBV14 to TRBJ2-7; D is ambiguous. The CDR3 contains 13 residues. The V end was cut by 1 base, the J end by 0 bases, with 4 bases between. In germline, CDR1 is SGHDN, CDR2 FVKESK. CDR3: CASSQGGSYEQYF. In nucleotides, the CDR3 is TGTGCCAGCAGCCAAGGCGGCTCCTACGAGCAGTACTTC.

This clonotype was counted ten times or more. The J gene is TRBJ2-1, the V gene TRBV20-1; a weak D match, TRBD2 (6 bases). V lost 0 bases and J lost 5, with 8 bases in between. The length of the CDR3 is 13 residues. Germline CDR1 and CDR2: DFQATT and SNEGSKA (reference sequence). The CDR3 coding sequence is TGCAGTGCTAGAGATAGCGGAAACAATGAGCAGTTCTTC. This codes for CSARDSGNNEQFF.

The chain has TRBV29-1 and TRBJ1-1; the D gene is possibly TRBD1 (5 bases). V lost 7 bases and J 1 base, leaving 13 bases between the germline ends. Looked up from germline, CDR1 is SQVTM and CDR2 is ANQGSEA. This CDR3 has 13 residues. The CDR3 DNA reads TGCAGCGGCCTAAACAGGAGGAACACTGAAGCTTTCTTT. This translates into CSGLNRRNTEAFF.